This T cell receptor beta chain was found in a study of OX40 agonist ivuxolimab in advanced cancers. Overall study: Hepatocellular carcinoma, melanoma, renal cell or head and neck cancer affected the dose-escalation patients.

For this clone: Its specificity is not known.

The CDR3 runs 13 residues. Germline trimming cut 7 bases from V and 8 bases from J; bases unmatched to any gene: 10. Germline V lookup: CDR1 SQVTM, CDR2 ANQGSEA. TCRdb keeps only in-frame clones here, not all; method: immunoSEQ multiplex PCR. The data show tens of thousands of clones, 82% seen once. Study-wide points: Nonresponders included some who also had low normalized T-cell clonal expansion.

The sequence came from an adult with an advanced solid tumor such as melanoma, head and neck, liver or kidney cancer. The sequenced sample was CD4+ or CD8+ T cells sorted from blood, obtained in a trial of the OX40 agonist ivuxolimab. The rearrangement links TRBV29-1 to TRBJ1-4, with TRBD1 identical over 7 bases. CDR3 region: CSAKTGSDEKLFF. The CDR3 DNA sequence: TGCAGCGCAAAGACAGGGAGTGACGAAAAACTGTTTTTT.